The present T cell receptor beta chain was sequenced within a study of T cells after yellow fever vaccination. The CDR3 consists of 15 residues. The V gene's germline CDR1 is LNHDA and CDR2 SQIVND (reference sequence). With 4 bases removed from V and 0 bases from J, the gap between germline ends came to 7 bases. TCRdb recomputed calls from the 5' RACE reads with MiXCR, one row per CDR3 protein. The profile shows hundreds of thousands of distinct CDR3 sequences, less than 15% of them singletons. This clonotype was seen more than once but under ten times. This chain links TRBV19 with TRBJ2-6, with D uncertain. Sequenced material: PBMCs, taken on the day of the yellow fever booster vaccination. This TCR was recovered from a man younger than 45 who received the YFV17D yellow fever vaccine. CDR3 sequence (DNA): TGTGCCAGTAGTAAGCTGGACTCTGGGGCCAACGTCCTGACTTTC. It specifies CASSKLDSGANVLTF.